The rows below give T cell receptor beta chains drawn from one sample of a study of T cell responses to AZD1222 COVID-19 vaccine. Libraries were prepared by immunoSEQ multiplex PCR; TCRdb keeps only in-frame clonotypes and omits some of them. The sample lists some 150,000 clones; about 89% were seen once. The sample in question was peripheral blood, obtained on day 0 of AZD1222 vaccination. Receptors were obtained from an adult in good health. CDR3s leave out the opening cysteine and the closing phenylalanine or tryptophan. Each record gives: J gene, V gene, clone size, CDR3 protein. Clone size is given for some rows only: seen once, a few or many times, or a class if the clone is expanded.

TRBJ2-5	TRBV4-1	.	ASSQDYWPGTPSGQETQY
TRBJ1-2	TRBV9	.	ASSVGLGISYGYT
TRBJ1-5	TRBV3-1/TRBV3-2	few	ASSQGGLSNQPQH
TRBJ1-4	TRBV29-1	.	SVGGGQFATNEKLF
TRBJ1-4	TRBV3-1/TRBV3-2	.	ASSQGQGFEKLF
TRBJ1-1	TRBV28	.	ASRRTPNTEAF
TRBJ1-1	TRBV5-4	.	ASSLERTNTEAF
TRBJ1-4	TRBV27	.	ASSKVGGLEKLF
TRBJ1-4	TRBV7-8	once	ASSLMATYEEKLF
TRBJ1-4	TRBV5-5	.	ASSPGRQITNEKLF
TRBJ1-3	TRBV5-6	.	ASSLLAGSTPGNTIY
TRBJ2-7	TRBV5-5	.	ASSSNVGSSYEQY
TRBJ1-1	TRBV19	.	ASSIRTGVTEAF
TRBJ2-1	TRBV6-2/TRBV6-3	.	ASSSLAGGPNEQF
TRBJ2-1	TRBV5-4	.	ASSWQGGSEQF
TRBJ1-4	TRBV18	.	ASSLNTDRTGAVGEKLF
TRBJ1-5	TRBV7-2	.	ASSLKAQGGQPQH
TRBJ2-7	TRBV7-2	.	ASSSRTRGASYEQY
TRBJ1-1	TRBV20-1	.	SASVGQGSAEAF
TRBJ2-2	TRBV19	.	ASSMGGATIRTGELF
TRBJ1-3	TRBV6-6	.	ASSYLGTGNTIY
TRBJ1-6	TRBV6-1	.	ASSAAAGTGNSPLH
TRBJ2-2	TRBV9	.	ASSITSGKNTGELF
TRBJ1-2	TRBV30	.	AWRTPGRFNYGYT
TRBJ1-1	TRBV2	.	ASSGEDNTEAF
TRBJ1-1	TRBV6-5	.	ASTQDRVGTESF
TRBJ1-1	TRBV15	.	ATRTGLNTEAF
TRBJ2-1	TRBV19	.	ASSQGLAGGPNEQF
TRBJ2-3	TRBV27	.	ASSAIPGTSGVVSTDTQY
TRBJ1-1	TRBV12-5	few	ASGLVYPGGMNTEAF
TRBJ1-5	TRBV7-6	.	ASSPATGRNQPQH
TRBJ1-1	TRBV28	.	ASSPDRENTEAF
TRBJ2-4	TRBV2	.	ASSDQQGNGNIQY
TRBJ2-2	TRBV9	few	ASSVSLRGGPLNTGELF
TRBJ2-4	TRBV5-1	.	ASSLDGRPSGGYIQY
TRBJ2-2	TRBV28	.	ASNREGANTGELF
TRBJ1-1	TRBV6-1	.	ASSEGGLVRNTEAF
TRBJ2-2	TRBV14	.	ASSLTSGTGELF
TRBJ1-5	TRBV19	.	ATAGQNAPQH
TRBJ2-1	TRBV10-3	.	ATLGGERLAGGLNEQF